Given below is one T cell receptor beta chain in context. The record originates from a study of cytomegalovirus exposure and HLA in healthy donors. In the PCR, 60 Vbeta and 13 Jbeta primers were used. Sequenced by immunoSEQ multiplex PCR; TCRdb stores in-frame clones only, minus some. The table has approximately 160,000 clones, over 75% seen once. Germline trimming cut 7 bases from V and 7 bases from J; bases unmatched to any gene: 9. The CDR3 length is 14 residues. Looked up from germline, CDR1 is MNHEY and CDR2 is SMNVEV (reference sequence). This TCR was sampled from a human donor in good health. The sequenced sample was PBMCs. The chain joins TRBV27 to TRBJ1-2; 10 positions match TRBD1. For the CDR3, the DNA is TGTGCCAGCACAATGACAGGGGGCTCGAGTGGCTACACCTTC. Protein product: CASTMTGGSSGYTF.